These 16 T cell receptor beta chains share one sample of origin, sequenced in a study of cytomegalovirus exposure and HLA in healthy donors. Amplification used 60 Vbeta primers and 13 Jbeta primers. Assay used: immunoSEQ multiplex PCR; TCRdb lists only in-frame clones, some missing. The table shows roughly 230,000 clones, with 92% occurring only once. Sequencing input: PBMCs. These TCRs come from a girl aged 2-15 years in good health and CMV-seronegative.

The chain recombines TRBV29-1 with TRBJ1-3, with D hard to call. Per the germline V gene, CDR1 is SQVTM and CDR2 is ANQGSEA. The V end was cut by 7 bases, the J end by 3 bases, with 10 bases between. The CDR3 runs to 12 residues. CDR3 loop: CSDRERGNTIYF. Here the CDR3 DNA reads TGCAGCGACCGGGAACGTGGAAACACCATATATTTT. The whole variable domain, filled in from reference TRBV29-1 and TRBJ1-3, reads SAVISQKPSRDICQRGTSLTIQCQVDSQVTMMFWYRQQPGQSLTLIATANQGSEATYESGFVIDKFPISRPNLTFSTLTVSNMSPEDSSIYLCSDRERGNTIYFGEGSWLTVV.

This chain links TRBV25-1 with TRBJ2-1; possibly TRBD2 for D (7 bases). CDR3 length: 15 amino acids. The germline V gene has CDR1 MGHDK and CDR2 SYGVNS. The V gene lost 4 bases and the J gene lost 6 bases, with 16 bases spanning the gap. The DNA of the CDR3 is TGTGCCAGCAGTGGACTGGGGGGGCTCTTCAATGAGCAGTTCTTC. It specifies CASSGLGGLFNEQFF. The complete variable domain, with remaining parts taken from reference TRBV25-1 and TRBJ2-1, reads EADIYQTPRYLVIGTGKKITLECSQTMGHDKMYWYQQDPGMELHLIHYSYGVNSTEKGDLSSESTVSRIRTEHFPLTLESARPSHTSQYLCASSGLGGLFNEQFFGPGTRLTVL.

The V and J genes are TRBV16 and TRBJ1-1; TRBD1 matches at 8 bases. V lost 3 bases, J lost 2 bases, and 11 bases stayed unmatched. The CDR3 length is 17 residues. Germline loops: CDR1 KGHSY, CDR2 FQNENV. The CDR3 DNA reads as TGTGCCAGCAGCCATAGGACAGGGATGGAGGTTAACACTGAAGCTTTCTTT. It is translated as CASSHRTGMEVNTEAFF. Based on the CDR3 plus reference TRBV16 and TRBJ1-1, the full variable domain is GEEVAQTPKHLVRGEGQKAKLYCAPIKGHSYVFWYQQVLKNEFKFLISFQNENVFDETGMPKERFSAKCLPNSPCSLEIQATKLEDSAVYFCASSHRTGMEVNTEAFFGQGTRLTVV.

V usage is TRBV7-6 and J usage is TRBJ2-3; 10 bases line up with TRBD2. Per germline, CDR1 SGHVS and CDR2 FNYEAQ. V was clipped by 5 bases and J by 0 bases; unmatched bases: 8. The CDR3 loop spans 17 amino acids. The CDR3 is CASSLSGRGTSTDTQYF. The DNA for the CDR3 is TGTGCCAGCAGCCTAAGCGGGAGGGGGACTAGCACAGATACGCAGTATTTT.

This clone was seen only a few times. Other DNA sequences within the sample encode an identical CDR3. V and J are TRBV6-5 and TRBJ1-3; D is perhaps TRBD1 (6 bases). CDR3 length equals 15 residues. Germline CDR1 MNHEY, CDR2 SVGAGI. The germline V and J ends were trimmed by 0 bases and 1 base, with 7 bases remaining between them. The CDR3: CASSYSTGSGNTIYF. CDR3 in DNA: TGTGCCAGCAGTTACTCTACAGGGTCTGGAAACACCATATATTTT.

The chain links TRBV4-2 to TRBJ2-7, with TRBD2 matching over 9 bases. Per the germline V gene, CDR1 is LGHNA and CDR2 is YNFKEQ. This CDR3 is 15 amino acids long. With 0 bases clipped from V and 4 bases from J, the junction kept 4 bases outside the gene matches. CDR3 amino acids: CASSQEASGNYEQYF. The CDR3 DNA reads TGTGCCAGCAGCCAAGAGGCTAGCGGGAATTACGAGCAGTACTTC.

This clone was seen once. The CDR3 DNA reads as TGTGCCAGCAGTGGAGGACTAGCAGATACTTACTCCTACGAGCAGTACTTC. Amino acid sequence: CASSGGLADTYSYEQYF. This chain connects TRBV6-1 to TRBJ2-7; TRBD2 agrees at 8 bases. With V trimmed by 4 bases and J by 0 bases, 11 bases remained unmatched. This CDR3 contains 17 residues. The germline V gene encodes CDR1 MNHNS and CDR2 SASEGT.

CDR3 sequence (DNA): TGTGCCAGCAGCCGATTAGGGACTAGCTCCTACAATGAGCAGTTCTTC. Translation gives CASSRLGTSSYNEQFF. V is TRBV7-3 and J is TRBJ2-1, with 8 nucleotides matching TRBD2. The CDR3 has 16 amino acids. V dropped 5 bases and J dropped 0; count of bases not matched to a gene: 6. The germline V gene encodes CDR1 SGHTA and CDR2 FQGTGA.

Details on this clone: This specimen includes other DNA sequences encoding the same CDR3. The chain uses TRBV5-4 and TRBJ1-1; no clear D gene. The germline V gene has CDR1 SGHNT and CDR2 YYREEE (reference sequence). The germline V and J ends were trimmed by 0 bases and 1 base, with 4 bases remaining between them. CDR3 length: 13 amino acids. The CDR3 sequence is CASSLGGNTEAFF. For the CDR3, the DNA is TGTGCCAGCAGCTTGGGAGGGAACACTGAAGCTTTCTTT.

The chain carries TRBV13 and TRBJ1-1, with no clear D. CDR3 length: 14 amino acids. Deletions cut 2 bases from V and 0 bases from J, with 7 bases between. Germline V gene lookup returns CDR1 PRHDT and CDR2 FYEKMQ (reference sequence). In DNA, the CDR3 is TGTGCCAGCAGCTTACAAGTAGTGAACACTGAAGCTTTCTTT. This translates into CASSLQVVNTEAFF. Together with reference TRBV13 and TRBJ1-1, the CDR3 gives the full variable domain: AAGVIQSPRHLIKEKRETATLKCYPIPRHDTVYWYQQGPGQDPQFLISFYEKMQSDKGSIPDRFSAQQFSDYHSELNMSSLELGDSALYFCASSLQVVNTEAFFGQGTRLTVV.

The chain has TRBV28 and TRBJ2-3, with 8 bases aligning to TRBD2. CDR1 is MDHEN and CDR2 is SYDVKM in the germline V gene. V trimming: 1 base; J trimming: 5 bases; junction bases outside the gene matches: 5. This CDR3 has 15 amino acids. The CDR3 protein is CASSLLRGVGDTQYF. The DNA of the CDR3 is TGTGCCAGCAGTTTATTGCGGGGGGTGGGAGATACGCAGTATTTT.

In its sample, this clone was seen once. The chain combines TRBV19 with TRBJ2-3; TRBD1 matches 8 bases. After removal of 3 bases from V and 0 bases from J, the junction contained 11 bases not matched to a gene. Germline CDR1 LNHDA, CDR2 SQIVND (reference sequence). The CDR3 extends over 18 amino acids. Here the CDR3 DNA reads TGTGCCAGTAGTATGGGCCGATCCGGGACAGGTAGCACAGATACGCAGTATTTT. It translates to CASSMGRSGTGSTDTQYF.

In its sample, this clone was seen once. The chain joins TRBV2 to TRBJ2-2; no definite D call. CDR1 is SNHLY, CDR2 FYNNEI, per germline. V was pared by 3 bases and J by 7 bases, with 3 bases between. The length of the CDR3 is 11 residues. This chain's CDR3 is CASSDNGELFF. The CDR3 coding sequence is TGTGCCAGCAGTGACAACGGGGAGCTGTTTTTT.

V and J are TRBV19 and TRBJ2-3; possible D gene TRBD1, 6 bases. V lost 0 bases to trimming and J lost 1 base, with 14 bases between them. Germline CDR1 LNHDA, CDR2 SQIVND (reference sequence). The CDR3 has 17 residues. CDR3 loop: CASSIDITGYGTDTQYF. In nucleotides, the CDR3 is TGTGCCAGTAGTATAGACATAACAGGGTACGGCACAGATACGCAGTATTTT.

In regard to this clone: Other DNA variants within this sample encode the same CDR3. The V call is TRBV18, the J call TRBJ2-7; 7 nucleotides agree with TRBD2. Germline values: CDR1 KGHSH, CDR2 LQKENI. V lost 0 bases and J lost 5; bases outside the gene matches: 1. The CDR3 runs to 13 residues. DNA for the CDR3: TGTGCCAGCTCACCACCCAGCGGGAACGAGCAGTACTTC. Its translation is CASSPPSGNEQYF.

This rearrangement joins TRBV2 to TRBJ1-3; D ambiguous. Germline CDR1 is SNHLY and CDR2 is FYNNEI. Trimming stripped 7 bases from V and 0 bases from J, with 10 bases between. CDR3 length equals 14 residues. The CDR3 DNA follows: TGTGCCAGCACCGGGGAGGGCTCTGGAAACACCATATATTTT. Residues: CASTGEGSGNTIYF.